The 3 T cell receptor beta chains below all came from one sample that was sequenced in a study of T cell responses to AZD1222 COVID-19 vaccine. Sequencing used immunoSEQ multiplex PCR; TCRdb keeps in-frame clones, though not all of them. The sample carries roughly 200,000 clones, 80% to 95% recorded once. Sequenced material: peripheral blood, taken 28 days after the second dose of the MenACWY control vaccine. The source of these receptors is an adult who received the MenACWY meningococcal vaccine as a control.

V gene TRBV30 combines with J gene TRBJ1-1, with D perhaps TRBD1 (5 bases). Looked up from germline, CDR1 is GTSNPN and CDR2 is SVGIG (reference sequence). The CDR3 contains 14 residues. Trimming pared 4 bases from V and 6 bases from J, leaving 18 bases between. CDR3 nucleotides: TGTGCCTGGACTCCGGGACCTACGAGCGCTGAAGCTTTCTTT. Its protein is CAWTPGPTSAEAFF.

This chain links TRBV19 with TRBJ2-1; tentative D call: TRBD2 (5 bases). This CDR3 has 15 amino acids. V was shortened by 4 bases and J by 2 bases, with 12 bases between the two germline ends. Germline V gene sequence: CDR1 LNHDA, CDR2 SQIVND (reference sequence). CDR3 in DNA: TGTGCCAGTAGTAACGGAGGAGAGCCCTACAATGAGCAGTTCTTC. Its protein product is CASSNGGEPYNEQFF.

V and J are TRBV28 and TRBJ1-5, with D perhaps matching TRBD1 (5 bases). The CDR3 totals 12 residues. Trimming removed 10 bases from V and 4 bases from J, with 11 bases in between. The germline gives CDR1 MDHEN, CDR2 SYDVKM. CDR3 loop: CATTGGNQPQHF. In DNA, the CDR3 is TGTGCCACTACCGGGGGGAATCAGCCCCAGCATTTT.